This TCR beta chain was captured by sequencing in a study of read filtering for tumor transcriptome and immune sequencing. Study as a whole: R-ISS stage counts were eight or nine for I, about 15 for II, 7 for III.

From approximately 400 ng of RNA, a library with molecular barcoded alpha/delta and beta/gamma adaptors was made. TCRdb re-called the reads with MiXCR, one entry per CDR3 protein. The sample has about 50,000 distinct CDR3 sequences; roughly 20% are singletons. Germline loops: CDR1 DFQATT, CDR2 SNEGSKA (reference sequence). V dropped 3 bases and J dropped 2 bases, with 14 bases sitting between them. This CDR3 comprises 15 residues. This clonotype is medium-sized by share. Its target is unknown. Whole-study results and caveats: IR-seq and RNA-seq agreed better without single-read clonotypes. The CD138-negative fraction was mixed bone marrow immune cells, not pure T cells.

This chain connects TRBV20-1 to TRBJ2-1; D is ambiguous. Material: a population of CD138-negative cells sorted from bone marrow. This receptor was identified in a donor aged 40 or older with multiple myeloma. CDR3 nucleotides: TGCAGTGCTAGGGGCGCCCCCAAAACCTACAATGAGCAGTTCTTC. Translation gives CSARGAPKTYNEQFF.